Listed below are T cell receptor beta chains from one sample, sequenced in a study of blood T cell repertoires in COVID-19. TCRdb's copy holds only in-frame clones and misses some; the assay was immunoSEQ multiplex PCR. This sample has roughly 180,000 clones, with 60% to 80% found just once. The sample consisted of PBMCs or T cells enriched from blood (not recorded which). The receptor set was obtained from a man aged 55 to 70 who had been exposed to COVID-19. The CDR3 runs from the conserved cysteine through the conserved F or W. Fields, in order: clone size, D gene, J gene, V gene, CDR3 DNA, CDR3 protein. A D gene is named only where the DNA matches it firmly. Not all rows give a size; the values are once, few, many and, for expanded clones, a class.

clone_size: NA; d_call: NA; j_call: TRBJ1-2; v_call: TRBV15; cdr3_nt: TGTGCCACCAGCAGGGAGGGGGGGTATGGCTACACCTTC; cdr3_aa: CATSREGGYGYTF
clone_size: NA; d_call: NA; j_call: TRBJ1-1; v_call: TRBV29-1; cdr3_nt: TGCAGCGTTGAGGGCTCACTTGCGAGACCCACTGAAGCTTTCTTT; cdr3_aa: CSVEGSLARPTEAFF
clone_size: NA; d_call: TRBD2; j_call: TRBJ2-1; v_call: TRBV30; cdr3_nt: TGTGCCCGGACGAGGGCGGGGGGTACGTCTTACTACAATGAGCAGTTCTTC; cdr3_aa: CARTRAGGTSYYNEQFF
clone_size: NA; d_call: TRBD2; j_call: TRBJ2-7; v_call: TRBV7-3; cdr3_nt: TGTGCCAGCACCAAAATGGCTAGCGGGAGAGAGCAGTACTTC; cdr3_aa: CASTKMASGREQYF
clone_size: few; d_call: NA; j_call: TRBJ1-6; v_call: TRBV6-4; cdr3_nt: TGTGCCAGCAGTGACTCCCGCCAGATTAATTCACCCCTCCACTTT; cdr3_aa: CASSDSRQINSPLHF
clone_size: NA; d_call: NA; j_call: TRBJ1-2; v_call: TRBV28; cdr3_nt: TGTGCCAGCAGTCTAGTCCGAAACTATGGCTACACCTTC; cdr3_aa: CASSLVRNYGYTF
clone_size: few; d_call: NA; j_call: TRBJ1-4; v_call: TRBV4-2; cdr3_nt: TGTGCCAGCAGCCAAGGTTCGGGGGAAAAACTGTTTTTT; cdr3_aa: CASSQGSGEKLFF
clone_size: NA; d_call: TRBD2; j_call: TRBJ2-1; v_call: TRBV7-2; cdr3_nt: TGTGCCAGCAGCTTTACTAGCGGGCGAGCCGCCAATGAGCAGTTCTTC; cdr3_aa: CASSFTSGRAANEQFF
clone_size: NA; d_call: NA; j_call: TRBJ1-5; v_call: TRBV10-3; cdr3_nt: TGTGCCACCGTAGAGGGCGCGGGACAGCCCCAGCATTTT; cdr3_aa: CATVEGAGQPQHF
clone_size: NA; d_call: NA; j_call: TRBJ2-7; v_call: TRBV27; cdr3_nt: TGTGCCAGCAGCTTACAGGGATCCTCCTACGAGCAGTACTTC; cdr3_aa: CASSLQGSSYEQYF
clone_size: NA; d_call: TRBD1; j_call: TRBJ2-3; v_call: TRBV3-1/TRBV3-2; cdr3_nt: TGTGCCAGCAGCCATAACAGGGGTACAGATACGCAGTATTTT; cdr3_aa: CASSHNRGTDTQYF
clone_size: NA; d_call: NA; j_call: TRBJ1-1; v_call: TRBV6-4; cdr3_nt: TGTGCCAGCAGTGACCCCGGGTACACTGAAGCTTTCTTT; cdr3_aa: CASSDPGYTEAFF
clone_size: few; d_call: NA; j_call: TRBJ1-1; v_call: TRBV11-3; cdr3_nt: TGTGCCAGCAGCTCGTGGATGAGGGAAGACCAAAGCATGAACACTGAAGCTTTCTTT; cdr3_aa: CASSSWMREDQSMNTEAFF
clone_size: NA; d_call: NA; j_call: TRBJ2-1; v_call: TRBV19; cdr3_nt: TGTGCCAGTAGTTTTCAACGACGGGGTGAGCAGTTCTTC; cdr3_aa: CASSFQRRGEQFF
clone_size: NA; d_call: TRBD1; j_call: TRBJ1-3; v_call: TRBV9; cdr3_nt: TGTGCCAGCAGCCCACGGACAGGAACCTCTGGAAACACCATATATTTT; cdr3_aa: CASSPRTGTSGNTIYF
clone_size: NA; d_call: TRBD2; j_call: TRBJ2-3; v_call: TRBV10-3; cdr3_nt: TGTGCCATCAGTGAAACTAGCGGGCTGGCCACAGATACGCAGTATTTT; cdr3_aa: CAISETSGLATDTQYF
clone_size: NA; d_call: TRBD2; j_call: TRBJ2-7; v_call: TRBV9; cdr3_nt: TGTGCCAGCAGCTCGGGAGGGGTGCGGAACTACGAGCAGTACTTC; cdr3_aa: CASSSGGVRNYEQYF
clone_size: NA; d_call: TRBD1; j_call: TRBJ2-2; v_call: TRBV19; cdr3_nt: TGTGCCAGTAGCCCTACAGGGGCCGGGTCCTACGCGAACACCGGGGAGCTGTTTTTT; cdr3_aa: CASSPTGAGSYANTGELFF
clone_size: NA; d_call: TRBD1; j_call: TRBJ1-5; v_call: TRBV7-8; cdr3_nt: TGTGCCAGCAGCTTAGGGGTTTCGGACAGGATATCACGTCAGCCCCAGCATTTT; cdr3_aa: CASSLGVSDRISRQPQHF
clone_size: NA; d_call: NA; j_call: TRBJ1-5; v_call: TRBV5-6; cdr3_nt: TGTGCCAGCAGCTTGCGTGGTCAGGGATCTCAGCCCCAGCATTTT; cdr3_aa: CASSLRGQGSQPQHF
clone_size: NA; d_call: TRBD2; j_call: TRBJ2-3; v_call: TRBV6-5; cdr3_nt: TGTGCCAGCAATCCGGGACTAGCGGGCACAGATACGCAGTATTTT; cdr3_aa: CASNPGLAGTDTQYF
clone_size: once; d_call: TRBD2; j_call: TRBJ2-2; v_call: TRBV7-2; cdr3_nt: TGTGCCAGCAGTCCGAGGACTAGGAACACCGGGGAGCTGTTTTTT; cdr3_aa: CASSPRTRNTGELFF
clone_size: NA; d_call: NA; j_call: TRBJ1-2; v_call: TRBV12-5; cdr3_nt: TGTGCTAGTGGTTTGATCCAGGGTTACTATGGCTACACCTTC; cdr3_aa: CASGLIQGYYGYTF
clone_size: NA; d_call: NA; j_call: TRBJ2-3; v_call: TRBV15; cdr3_nt: TGTGCCACCAGCAGAGAGAGGACACCCGGGCCCACAGATACGCAGTATTTT; cdr3_aa: CATSRERTPGPTDTQYF